One T cell receptor (beta chain) is described in this entry. This entry belongs to a study of cytomegalovirus exposure and HLA in healthy donors. The PCR ran on 60 Vbeta and 13 Jbeta primers. Assay: immunoSEQ multiplex PCR; the TCRdb copy retains only in-frame clones and omits some. The sample includes approximately 160,000 clones, 65% to 85% of them seen just once. The CDR3 is 14 residues long. Trimming removed 0 bases from V and 6 bases from J; junction bases left unmatched: 0. Germline V gene data show CDR1 as SGHTA and CDR2 as FQGTGA. Sequenced sample: PBMCs. The rearrangement uses TRBV7-3 and TRBJ2-1, with 9 bases matching TRBD2. This receptor was identified in a woman aged 45-59 years in good health and CMV-seropositive. The CDR3 sequence: CASSLTSGGNEQFF. CDR3 bases: TGTGCCAGCAGCTTAACTAGCGGGGGCAATGAGCAGTTCTTC.